The 31 T cell receptor beta chains reported below all come from one sample, sequenced in a study of shared clonotypes between healthy human individuals (TCRdb year 2020). CD8 naive samples consisted of CD45RO-negative cells that were positively selected for CCR7, yielding a CD45RA+CCR7+ population without TemRA cells. The method was the immunoSEQ multiplex PCR assay. The source is immuneACCESS, and TCRdb retained only in-frame sequences with V and J called. Part of the clones is not carried over; for the studies checked, unresolved V genes explain less than half of this, and the remainder is unexplained. The sample table shows around 650,000 clones, and 96% are seen once. The top ten hold 0.095% to 0.13% of the sample. The sample comprised naive CD8+ T cells sorted from blood. The cell subset or site tag for this specimen amounts to: CD45RA+CCR7+. The receptor source for this set is a woman aged 25 to 45 in good health.

This sequence joins TRBV28 and TRBJ1-1, with 7 bases fitting TRBD1. CDR3 length: 17 residues. Germline V lookup: CDR1 MDHEN, CDR2 SYDVKM. After removal of 3 bases from V and 1 base from J, the junction contained 11 bases not matched to a gene. The chain's CDR3 is CASSLTSDTGANTEAFF. In DNA, the CDR3 is TGTGCCAGCAGTTTGACCTCAGACACAGGGGCGAACACTGAAGCTTTCTTT.

The J gene is TRBJ2-4, the V gene TRBV19; TRBD1 agrees at 7 bases. Trimming cost V 10 bases and J 10 bases; bases outside gene matches: 7. The CDR3 has 11 residues. The V gene's germline CDR1 is LNHDA and CDR2 SQIVND (reference sequence). The CDR3 is CATQTGFIQYF. As DNA, the CDR3 is TGTGCCACTCAGACAGGGTTTATTCAGTACTTC.

This sequence joins TRBV5-1 and TRBJ2-2; 10 bases map to TRBD2. Germline V gene sequence: CDR1 SGHRS, CDR2 YFSETQ. V lost 0 bases to trimming and J lost 4 bases; unmatched junction nucleotides: 6. The CDR3 consists of 17 residues. CDR3 DNA: TGCGCCAGCAGCTTGGTTCTAGCGGGAGTCCCCACCGGGGAGCTGTTTTTT. Translated: CASSLVLAGVPTGELFF. Together with reference TRBV5-1 and TRBJ2-2, the CDR3 gives the full variable domain: KAGVTQTPRYLIKTRGQQVTLSCSPISGHRSVSWYQQTPGQGLQFLFEYFSETQRNKGNFPGRFSGRQFSNSRSEMNVSTLELGDSALYLCASSLVLAGVPTGELFFGEGSRLTVL.

As regards this clone: This sample includes further DNA sequences coding for the same CDR3. The chain couples TRBV4-1 to TRBJ1-1; tentative D call: TRBD1 (6 bases). Trimming left V 2 bases short and J 1 base short, with 14 bases between. CDR1 MGHRA and CDR2 YSYEKL come from the germline V gene. CDR3 length equals 16 residues. The CDR3 DNA reads as TGCGCCAGCAGCCAATCGGGAGGGGGAGGGAACACTGAAGCTTTCTTT. This codes for CASSQSGGGGNTEAFF.

The chain recombines TRBV4-2 with TRBJ1-5, with D hard to call. This CDR3 has 15 residues. Germline V gene sequence: CDR1 LGHNA, CDR2 YNFKEQ. Deletions cut 0 bases from V and 6 bases from J, with 12 bases between. The CDR3 nucleotides read TGTGCCAGCAGCCAAGATAGTGCGGGAGGTCAGCCCCAGCATTTT. It is translated as CASSQDSAGGQPQHF.

The chain couples TRBV29-1 to TRBJ2-1, with 8 bases identical to TRBD1. The CDR3 runs to 16 residues. After removal of 3 bases from V and 7 bases from J, the junction contained 14 bases not matched to a gene. Germline V lookup: CDR1 SQVTM, CDR2 ANQGSEA. CDR3 in DNA: TGCAGCGTTGATGAGGACAGGGACGGGATGGAAAATGAGCAGTTCTTC. Translated, it gives CSVDEDRDGMENEQFF.

This chain uses TRBV5-4 with TRBJ2-3; either TRBD1 or TRBD2 may supply D (5 bases each). The CDR3 is made up of 14 amino acids. Germline CDR1 and CDR2: SGHNT and YYREEE (reference sequence). Trimming removed 5 bases from V and 14 bases from J, with 24 bases in between. CDR3 loop: CASSKQGNVEGPYF. CDR3 coding DNA: TGTGCCAGCAGTAAGCAGGGAAATGTAGAGGGGCCGTATTTT. Drawing the rest from reference TRBV5-4 and TRBJ2-3, the complete variable domain is ETGVTQSPTHLIKTRGQQVTLRCSSQSGHNTVSWYQQALGQGPQFIFQYYREEENGRGNFPPRFSGLQFPNYSSELNVNALELDDSALYLCASSKQGNVEGPYFGPGTRLTVL.

V is TRBV19 and J is TRBJ2-1, with D tentatively TRBD1 (5 bases). The CDR3 extends over 13 amino acids. CDR1 and CDR2 (germline): LNHDA, SQIVND (reference sequence). Trimming removed 5 bases from V and 4 bases from J, with 9 bases in between. In DNA, the CDR3 is TGTGCCAGTAGTTTGACAGATTACAATGAGCAGTTCTTC. Protein sequence: CASSLTDYNEQFF.

The chain carries TRBV5-1 and TRBJ1-4; a possible D gene is TRBD1 (6 bases). V lost 0 bases and J lost 7, with 13 bases in between. This CDR3 is built from 15 residues. CDR1 is SGHRS, CDR2 YFSETQ, per germline. CDR3 bases: TGCGCCAGCAGCTTGGGACAGGCAAGGGGTGAAAAACTGTTTTTT. It translates to CASSLGQARGEKLFF.

This sequence joins TRBV28 and TRBJ1-2; the D is unclear. Per germline, CDR1 MDHEN and CDR2 SYDVKM. The CDR3 runs to 14 residues. V dropped 6 bases and J dropped 5 bases, with 16 bases sitting between them. The CDR3 is CASSPPGSAYGYTF. The CDR3 DNA reads as TGTGCCAGCAGCCCACCGGGGAGCGCGTATGGCTACACCTTC.

The V and J genes are TRBV11-2 and TRBJ2-7; tentatively, D is TRBD1 (6 bases). CDR1 is SGHAT, CDR2 FQNNGV, per germline. The CDR3 runs 15 residues. V shed 6 bases and J shed 5 bases, with 20 bases lying between them. The CDR3 DNA follows: TGTGCCAGCAGGCTAGGACCAGGACAGATTCACGAGCAGTACTTC. This codes for CASRLGPGQIHEQYF.

This clone appeared once. The chain employs TRBV15 and TRBJ2-7; D remains ambiguous. Germline V gene sequence: CDR1 LNHNV, CDR2 YYDKDF (reference sequence). V was shortened by 8 bases and J by 0 bases, with 11 bases between the two germline ends. CDR3 size: 13 residues. As DNA, the CDR3 is TGTGCCACCTCCCAGGTCAGCTCCTACGAGCAGTACTTC. This gives the protein CATSQVSSYEQYF.

The J gene is TRBJ1-1, the V gene TRBV5-6; 7 positions agree with TRBD1. V lost 4 bases and J lost 4; bases outside the gene matches: 19. Germline values: CDR1 SGHDT, CDR2 YYEEEE. CDR3 length: 18 amino acids. This chain's CDR3 is CASSPNHFDRVFGTEAFF. The CDR3 DNA is TGTGCCAGCAGCCCAAACCATTTTGACAGGGTTTTCGGCACTGAAGCTTTCTTT.

This clone was picked up one time. The chain employs TRBV20-1 and TRBJ2-1; D is unclear. The length of the CDR3 is 10 residues. The germline V gene has CDR1 DFQATT and CDR2 SNEGSKA (reference sequence). V was trimmed by 4 bases and J by 9 bases, leaving 7 bases between them. Written as DNA, the CDR3 is TGCAGTGCTATTAGCCTTGAGCAGTTCTTC. This translates into CSAISLEQFF.

The V call is TRBV10-3, the J call TRBJ2-7, with 7 bases lining up with TRBD1. The V gene's germline CDR1 is ENHRY and CDR2 SYGVKD. Losses at the gene ends were 7 bases for V and 1 base for J; bases not matched to a gene: 4. The CDR3 totals 13 residues. CDR3 nucleotides: TGTGCCATCAACAGGGGAATTTCCTACGAGCAGTACTTC. Its translation: CAINRGISYEQYF.

V is TRBV28 and J is TRBJ1-5; the match to TRBD1 covers 8 bases. J lost 0 bases, V lost 7 bases, and 5 bases had no gene match. The germline V gene has CDR1 MDHEN and CDR2 SYDVKM. The CDR3 length is 15 residues. In DNA, the CDR3 is TGTGCCAGCACTACACAGGGGGATAGCAATCAGCCCCAGCATTTT. Protein sequence: CASTTQGDSNQPQHF.

The V gene is TRBV15, the J gene TRBJ1-1; tentatively, D is TRBD1 (6 bases). V lost 5 bases and J 6 bases, leaving 19 bases between the germline ends. The CDR3 runs to 15 residues. CDR1 LNHNV and CDR2 YYDKDF come from the germline V gene (reference sequence). The CDR3 DNA sequence: TGTGCCACCAGCGAGGACAGAAGCATCGGGGCTGAAGCTTTCTTT. It is translated as CATSEDRSIGAEAFF.

The chain is built from TRBV2 and TRBJ2-5, with D possibly matching TRBD1 (5 bases). V was pared by 4 bases and J by 5 bases, with 11 bases between. The CDR3 contains 13 residues. Germline V gives CDR1 SNHLY, CDR2 FYNNEI. Here the CDR3 reads CASSVLAGETQYF. As DNA, the CDR3 is TGTGCCAGCAGTGTACTGGCAGGGGAGACCCAGTACTTC.

J is TRBJ2-7 and V is TRBV7-9; no firm D call. Trimming stripped 1 base from V and 7 bases from J, with 8 bases between. Germline CDR1 and CDR2: SEHNR and FQNEAQ (reference sequence). The CDR3 loop spans 12 amino acids. The CDR3 coding sequence is TGTGCCAGCAGCTTAGGATCGTGGGAGCAGTACTTC. The encoded protein is CASSLGSWEQYF.

V gene TRBV6-5 combines with J gene TRBJ1-3; D is possibly TRBD1 (5 bases). CDR3 length equals 14 residues. The germline V and J ends were trimmed by 5 bases and 1 base, with 9 bases remaining between them. The germline V gene encodes CDR1 MNHEY and CDR2 SVGAGI. The CDR3 is CASSPQGSGNTIYF. CDR3 nucleotide sequence: TGTGCCAGCAGTCCTCAGGGTTCTGGAAACACCATATATTTT.

This chain joins TRBV2 and TRBJ2-3; the D gene is possibly TRBD1 (6 bases). V lost 2 bases, J lost 2 bases, and 11 bases lay in between. This CDR3 contains 15 residues. Germline V gives CDR1 SNHLY, CDR2 FYNNEI. The CDR3 DNA is TGTGCCAGCAGTGAAAAGGGGGACCTCACAGATACGCAGTATTTT. The encoded protein is CASSEKGDLTDTQYF.

Comment on this clone: Distinct nucleotide sequences in the sample also encode this CDR3. Written as DNA, the CDR3 is TGTGCCAGCAGCCCCCTCGGGGGAGAAGAGACCCAGTACTTC. It encodes CASSPLGGEETQYF. V and J are TRBV27 and TRBJ2-5; D is possibly TRBD2 (6 bases). The CDR3 is made up of 14 amino acids. The V end lost 6 bases, the J end lost 3 bases, and 14 bases lay between the germline ends. Germline CDR1 reads MNHEY; CDR2 reads SMNVEV (reference sequence).

This chain connects TRBV9 to TRBJ2-2; 9 bases map to TRBD2. With 0 bases clipped from V and 4 bases from J, the junction kept 4 bases outside the gene matches. The CDR3 runs to 16 residues. Germline V gene sequence: CDR1 SGDLS, CDR2 YYNGEE. For the CDR3, the DNA is TGTGCCAGCAGCGTAGGCGGGAGGGCCCTCACCGGGGAGCTGTTTTTT. It encodes CASSVGGRALTGELFF.

The chain recombines TRBV6-5 with TRBJ1-3, with D possibly matching TRBD1 (5 bases). The V gene lost 0 bases and the J gene lost 2 bases, with 8 bases spanning the gap. From germline, CDR1 is MNHEY and CDR2 SVGAGI. The CDR3 runs 15 residues. The CDR3 loop is CASSYSQGTGNTIYF. CDR3 bases: TGTGCCAGCAGTTACTCGCAGGGCACTGGAAACACCATATATTTT.

The J gene is TRBJ1-2, the V gene TRBV7-9, with D possibly matching TRBD1 (5 bases). The CDR3 runs to 11 residues. V was pared by 10 bases and J by 5 bases, with 11 bases between. Germline V lookup: CDR1 SEHNR, CDR2 FQNEAQ (reference sequence). The chain's CDR3 is CAIDSSYGYTF. The CDR3 coding sequence is TGTGCCATCGACAGCTCTTATGGCTACACCTTC. Combining the CDR3 with reference TRBV7-9 and TRBJ1-2 gives the whole variable domain DTGVSQNPRHKITKRGQNVTFRCDPISEHNRLYWYRQTLGQGPEFLTYFQNEAQLEKSRLLSDRFSAERPKGSFSTLEIQRTEQGDSAMYLCAIDSSYGYTFGSGTRLTVV.

The J gene is TRBJ2-7, the V gene TRBV5-1; weak D call: TRBD2 (6 bases). V was trimmed by 3 bases and J by 5 bases, leaving 15 bases between them. Germline CDR1 is SGHRS and CDR2 is YFSETQ. The CDR3 sequence is 14 residues long. The CDR3 sequence is CASSYTGLPDEQYF. Here the CDR3 DNA reads TGCGCCAGCAGCTACACGGGACTGCCCGACGAGCAGTACTTC.

The rearrangement links TRBV28 to TRBJ2-1; 14 positions match TRBD2. The germline gives CDR1 MDHEN, CDR2 SYDVKM. Unmatched junction bases numbered 6, after V lost 5 bases and J lost 9 bases. The CDR3 is 15 residues long. CDR3 protein: CASSHPGLAGVEQFF. The DNA of the CDR3 is TGTGCCAGCAGTCACCCGGGACTAGCGGGAGTTGAGCAGTTCTTC.

This chain links TRBV15 with TRBJ1-4; D uncertain. Looked up from germline, CDR1 is LNHNV and CDR2 is YYDKDF (reference sequence). The CDR3 consists of 16 residues. V was trimmed by 0 bases and J by 4 bases, leaving 12 bases between them. The CDR3 is CATSRDREGLNEKLFF. The CDR3 region has the DNA TGTGCCACCAGCAGAGATAGGGAAGGCCTTAATGAAAAACTGTTTTTT.

The rearrangement joins TRBV19 to TRBJ1-5; 8 bases line up with TRBD1. The CDR3 runs to 17 residues. In germline, CDR1 is LNHDA, CDR2 SQIVND (reference sequence). With 7 bases clipped from V and 3 bases from J, the junction kept 14 bases outside the gene matches. CDR3 nucleotides: TGTGCCAGTAAAGGGGTTAGAGGGCAGGGGGCCAATCAGCCCCAGCATTTT. It yields the protein CASKGVRGQGANQPQHF. Drawing the rest from reference TRBV19 and TRBJ1-5, the complete variable domain is DGGITQSPKYLFRKEGQNVTLSCEQNLNHDAMYWYRQDPGQGLRLIYYSQIVNDFQKGDIAEGYSVSREKKESFPLTVTSAQKNPTAFYLCASKGVRGQGANQPQHFGDGTRLSIL.

V gene TRBV2 combines with J gene TRBJ2-7, with 8 bases lining up with TRBD1. The germline V gene encodes CDR1 SNHLY and CDR2 FYNNEI. The CDR3 loop spans 14 amino acids. V was clipped by 8 bases and J by 2 bases; unmatched bases: 8. The CDR3 protein is CASRNRGNPYEQYF. In nucleotides, the CDR3 is TGTGCCAGCCGTAACAGGGGGAATCCCTACGAGCAGTACTTC. The complete variable domain, with remaining parts taken from reference TRBV2 and TRBJ2-7, reads EPEVTQTPSHQVTQMGQEVILRCVPISNHLYFYWYRQILGQKVEFLVSFYNNEISEKSEIFDDQFSVERPDGSNFTLKIRSTKLEDSAMYFCASRNRGNPYEQYFGPGTRLTVT.

The chain is built from TRBV5-4 and TRBJ1-1; tentatively, D is TRBD1 (5 bases). The CDR3 loop spans 15 amino acids. The germline V gene has CDR1 SGHNT and CDR2 YYREEE (reference sequence). V lost 2 bases and J 0 bases, leaving 11 bases between the germline ends. This chain's CDR3 is CASSLDGGMNTEAFF. In nucleotides, the CDR3 is TGTGCCAGCAGCTTAGACGGGGGTATGAACACTGAAGCTTTCTTT.